These 24 T cell receptor beta chains came from one sample sequenced in a study of shared clonotypes between healthy human individuals. Only in-frame clones appear in the TCRdb table, and some are missing; sequencing was by immunoSEQ multiplex PCR. The repertoire holds about 1.5 million clones, with nearly 99% as singletons. Source material: naive CD4+ T cells sorted from blood. Subset specified: CD45RA+ positively selected. The origin of the receptors is a man aged 25 to 40 in good health.

The rearrangement uses TRBV7-8 and TRBJ1-1; D is perhaps TRBD1 (6 bases). The V end was cut by 0 bases, the J end by 7 bases, with 12 bases between. The length of the CDR3 is 14 residues. The germline V gene has CDR1 SGHVS and CDR2 FQNEAQ. In nucleotides, the CDR3 is TGTGCCAGCAGCTTAGCCGGGGGGCCTGGTGAAGCTTTCTTT. Its protein product is CASSLAGGPGEAFF.

The chain couples TRBV28 to TRBJ2-5; 7 nucleotides line up with TRBD2. The junction had 6 bases not matched to a gene; V was cut back by 2 bases and J by 3 bases. Germline loops: CDR1 MDHEN, CDR2 SYDVKM. The CDR3 extends over 15 amino acids. The CDR3 here is CASSLMPGREETQYF. The DNA of the CDR3 is TGTGCCAGCAGTTTAATGCCAGGGAGGGAAGAGACCCAGTACTTC.

V is TRBV11-2 and J is TRBJ2-1; D possibly uses TRBD1 or TRBD2 (7 bases each). Deletions cut 5 bases from V and 7 bases from J, with 18 bases between. Germline V gives CDR1 SGHAT, CDR2 FQNNGV. This CDR3 contains 15 residues. The CDR3 nucleotides read TGTGCCAGCAGCCCAGGGGGGGAGGGCCGTAATGAGCAGTTCTTC. The encoded protein is CASSPGGEGRNEQFF.

The genes are TRBV5-1 and TRBJ1-1; D is unclear. The CDR3 runs 13 residues. Trimming pared 4 bases from V and 0 bases from J, leaving 7 bases between. Germline CDR1 is SGHRS and CDR2 is YFSETQ. The CDR3 here is CASSGNMNTEAFF. As DNA, the CDR3 is TGCGCCAGCAGCGGGAATATGAACACTGAAGCTTTCTTT.

This rearrangement joins TRBV11-2 to TRBJ2-1; a weak D match, TRBD1 (5 bases). V lost 3 bases to trimming and J lost 1 base, with 7 bases between them. The CDR3 has 14 amino acids. Germline assignment: CDR1 SGHAT and CDR2 FQNNGV. DNA for the CDR3: TGTGCCAGCAGCTTTAGACAGTCCTACAATGAGCAGTTCTTC. The encoded protein is CASSFRQSYNEQFF.

The rearrangement joins TRBV28 to TRBJ2-1; 8 bases are shared with TRBD2. Germline V CDR1 and CDR2: MDHEN, SYDVKM. CDR3 size: 13 residues. J lost 2 bases, V lost 7 bases, and 1 base had no gene match. The CDR3, as DNA: TGTGCCAGCACGGGAGGGCCCTACAATGAGCAGTTCTTC. Translated, it gives CASTGGPYNEQFF.

The V call is TRBV9, the J call TRBJ2-1; the D gene is possibly TRBD1 (6 bases). Looked up from germline, CDR1 is SGDLS and CDR2 is YYNGEE. The germline V and J ends were trimmed by 1 base and 6 bases, with 14 bases remaining between them. The CDR3 sequence is 15 residues long. CDR3 sequence: CASSVLGGSVNEQFF. DNA of the CDR3: TGTGCCAGCAGCGTATTAGGGGGATCAGTCAATGAGCAGTTCTTC. The entire variable domain, with the rest obtained from reference TRBV9 and TRBJ2-1, is as follows: DSGVTQTPKHLITATGQRVTLRCSPRSGDLSVYWYQQSLDQGLQFLIQYYNGEERAKGNILERFSAQQFPDLHSELNLSSLELGDSALYFCASSVLGGSVNEQFFGPGTRLTVL.

The V call is TRBV9, the J call TRBJ1-3; a weak D match, TRBD1 (5 bases). CDR1 SGDLS and CDR2 YYNGEE come from the germline V gene. The CDR3 consists of 15 residues. The V gene lost 0 bases and the J gene lost 7 bases, with 14 bases spanning the gap. The CDR3 reads CASSVDEGLTNTIYF. For the CDR3, the DNA is TGTGCCAGCAGCGTAGATGAGGGGCTTACGAACACCATATATTTT.

The chain carries TRBV5-1 and TRBJ2-1; 8 nucleotides agree with TRBD1. Germline CDR1 and CDR2: SGHRS and YFSETQ. V dropped 6 bases and J dropped 3; count of bases not matched to a gene: 11. The CDR3 runs 16 residues. This chain's CDR3 is CASKSFGTGVYNEQFF. Written as DNA, the CDR3 is TGCGCCAGCAAAAGTTTTGGGACAGGAGTCTACAATGAGCAGTTCTTC.

This sequence joins TRBV4-1 and TRBJ2-2, with unresolved D. Between the trimmed V and J ends, which lost 1 base and 3 bases, there was a span of 9 bases. There are 15 residues in the CDR3. Germline V gene lookup returns CDR1 MGHRA and CDR2 YSYEKL. CDR3 residues: CASSQGSTYTGELFF. Written as DNA, the CDR3 is TGCGCCAGCAGCCAAGGATCCACCTACACCGGGGAGCTGTTTTTT.

In nucleotides, the CDR3 is TGTGCCAGCAGTTACGGGAGGGGGCGCAATCAGCCCCAGCATTTT. Its protein is CASSYGRGRNQPQHF. V usage is TRBV6-5 and J usage is TRBJ1-5, with 7 positions matching TRBD1. Losses at the gene ends were 2 bases for V and 2 bases for J; bases not matched to a gene: 3. Per the germline V gene, CDR1 is MNHEY and CDR2 is SVGAGI. The CDR3 consists of 15 residues.

The genes are TRBV19 and TRBJ1-5; 10 nucleotides align to TRBD1. Germline V gene data show CDR1 as LNHDA and CDR2 as SQIVND (reference sequence). After removal of 4 bases from V and 8 bases from J, the junction contained 11 bases not matched to a gene. This CDR3 has 16 residues. DNA of the CDR3: TGTGCCAGTAGTACTCGGGAGACAGGGGGCCGGGAGCCCCAGCATTTT. This sequence encodes CASSTRETGGREPQHF.

The chain combines TRBV9 with TRBJ2-6; D may be TRBD1 or TRBD2 (5 bases each). Germline V gene data show CDR1 as SGDLS and CDR2 as YYNGEE. The CDR3 has 15 residues. V was trimmed by 0 bases and J by 4 bases, leaving 8 bases between them. DNA for the CDR3: TGTGCCAGCAGCGTAGATGGGGGAGGGGCCAACGTCCTGACTTTC. Protein: CASSVDGGGANVLTF.

The chain carries TRBV7-9 and TRBJ1-1; 8 nucleotides line up with TRBD1. Germline CDR1 is SEHNR and CDR2 is FQNEAQ (reference sequence). V lost 5 bases and J lost 8; bases outside the gene matches: 10. The CDR3 spans 14 residues. CDR3 nucleotide sequence: TGTGCCAGCAGCCCAATGGGACAGGCCCACGAAGCTTTCTTT. This encodes CASSPMGQAHEAFF.

V and J are TRBV11-2 and TRBJ2-7; D may be TRBD2 (6 bases). V shed 4 bases and J shed 4 bases, with 26 bases lying between them. The CDR3 length is 18 residues. The germline CDR1 and CDR2 sequences are SGHAT and FQNNGV. The CDR3: CASSSIRESGLGIYEQYF. CDR3 DNA: TGTGCCAGCAGCTCAATTCGGGAGTCCGGACTTGGGATTTACGAGCAGTACTTC.

V gene TRBV6-1 combines with J gene TRBJ1-5; perhaps TRBD1 as D (5 bases). This CDR3 comprises 15 residues. Germline assignment: CDR1 MNHNS and CDR2 SASEGT. Trimming left V 2 bases short and J 6 bases short, with 14 bases between. The CDR3 protein is CASSELPGVGQPQHF. CDR3 DNA: TGTGCCAGCAGTGAACTCCCGGGGGTGGGTCAGCCCCAGCATTTT.

The chain links TRBV19 to TRBJ1-5, with TRBD1 as a possible D gene (5 bases). Per the germline V gene, CDR1 is LNHDA and CDR2 is SQIVND (reference sequence). The CDR3 length is 15 residues. Trimming left V 1 base short and J 5 bases short, with 12 bases between. The CDR3 loop is CASSIGAGPDQPQHF. CDR3 in DNA: TGTGCCAGTAGTATAGGTGCAGGGCCTGATCAGCCCCAGCATTTT.

The chain employs TRBV6-1 and TRBJ1-2, with 9 bases fitting TRBD1. The CDR3 is made up of 14 amino acids. The ends lost 4 bases at V and 8 bases at J; junction bases unmatched: 8. Germline CDR1 MNHNS, CDR2 SASEGT. CDR3 sequence: CASSVGQGVIGYTF. CDR3 nucleotides: TGTGCCAGCAGTGTGGGACAGGGAGTGATCGGCTACACCTTC.

The genes are TRBV6-1 and TRBJ2-2; no firm D call. The CDR3 consists of 13 residues. The germline V gene encodes CDR1 MNHNS and CDR2 SASEGT. The V end lost 6 bases, the J end lost 3 bases, and 8 bases lay between the germline ends. The CDR3 DNA reads TGTGCCAGCAGGAACCCAGACACCGGGGAGCTGTTTTTT. As protein: CASRNPDTGELFF.

About this clone itself: The same CDR3 arises from other DNA sequences in this sample as well. V is TRBV5-4 and J is TRBJ1-1, with 8 bases matching TRBD1. The CDR3 covers 14 residues. V lost 5 bases, J lost 2 bases, and 5 bases stayed unmatched. The V gene's germline CDR1 is SGHNT and CDR2 YYREEE (reference sequence). DNA for the CDR3: TGTGCCAGCAGACTTGACAGGGGAAACACTGAAGCTTTCTTT. It is translated as CASRLDRGNTEAFF.

This chain uses TRBV10-3 with TRBJ1-1, with TRBD1 matching 7 bases. The CDR3 sequence is 14 residues long. From germline, CDR1 is ENHRY and CDR2 SYGVKD. The V segment lost 4 bases and the J segment 1 base; nucleotides outside the gene matches: 3. CDR3 loop: CAISGTGPNTEAFF. The DNA for the CDR3 is TGTGCCATCAGTGGGACAGGCCCGAACACTGAAGCTTTCTTT.

The chain has TRBV6-5 and TRBJ1-1; D remains unclear. Germline V CDR1 and CDR2: MNHEY, SVGAGI. This CDR3 is built from 16 residues. Deletions cut 2 bases from V and 2 bases from J, with 15 bases between. The CDR3 reads CASSYEAYPLNTEAFF. CDR3 coding DNA: TGTGCCAGCAGTTACGAGGCCTACCCCCTAAACACTGAAGCTTTCTTT.

The rearrangement uses TRBV28 and TRBJ2-3; D is unresolved. Per the germline V gene, CDR1 is MDHEN and CDR2 is SYDVKM. The CDR3 spans 14 residues. Trimming took off 0 bases at V and 6 bases at J, with 10 bases between the two ends. The CDR3: CASSLWGRVDTQYF. The CDR3 coding sequence is TGTGCCAGCAGTTTATGGGGTAGAGTTGATACGCAGTATTTT.

The genes are TRBV5-5 and TRBJ2-5; D unresolved. CDR3 length: 12 amino acids. Per germline, CDR1 SGHKS and CDR2 YYEKEE (reference sequence). V lost 2 bases and J lost 5, with 7 bases in between. The CDR3 sequence: CASSFALETQYF. The CDR3 nucleotides are TGTGCCAGCAGCTTTGCGCTCGAGACCCAGTACTTC.